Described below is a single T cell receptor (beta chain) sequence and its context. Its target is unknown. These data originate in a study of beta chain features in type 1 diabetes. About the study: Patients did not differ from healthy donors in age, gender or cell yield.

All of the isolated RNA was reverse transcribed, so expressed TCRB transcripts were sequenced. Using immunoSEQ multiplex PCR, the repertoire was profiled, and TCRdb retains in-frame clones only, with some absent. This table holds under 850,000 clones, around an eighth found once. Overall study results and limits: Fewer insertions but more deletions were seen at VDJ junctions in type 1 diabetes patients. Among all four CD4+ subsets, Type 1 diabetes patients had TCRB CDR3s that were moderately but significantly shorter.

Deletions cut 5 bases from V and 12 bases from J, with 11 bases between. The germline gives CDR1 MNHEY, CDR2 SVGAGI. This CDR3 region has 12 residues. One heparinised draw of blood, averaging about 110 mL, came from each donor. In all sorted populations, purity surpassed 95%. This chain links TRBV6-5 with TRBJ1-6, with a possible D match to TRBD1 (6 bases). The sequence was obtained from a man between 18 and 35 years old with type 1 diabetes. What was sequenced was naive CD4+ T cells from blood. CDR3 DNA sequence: TGTGCCAGCAGTCAGCAGACAGGACCCCTCCACTTT. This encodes CASSQQTGPLHF.